A single sample is the source of the 21 T cell receptor beta chains below, sequenced in a study of blood T cell repertoires in COVID-19. Using immunoSEQ multiplex PCR, the repertoire was profiled, and TCRdb retains in-frame clones only, with some absent. The sample shows approximately 110,000 clones, 69% of them seen only once. Sequenced: peripheral blood. The source is a man aged 80 or over with acute or convalescent COVID-19.

The J gene is TRBJ2-4, the V gene TRBV7-8, with 8 bases aligning to TRBD1. The germline V gene encodes CDR1 SGHVS and CDR2 FQNEAQ. The trim removed 2 bases at V and 9 bases at J, leaving 6 bases unmatched. The CDR3 contains 14 residues. The CDR3 coding sequence is TGTGCCAGCAGCTTAAGCAGGGGGCGCGGCATTCAGTACTTC. Its protein is CASSLSRGRGIQYF.

This chain links TRBV5-1 with TRBJ2-7, with 8 bases lining up with TRBD2. Per germline, CDR1 SGHRS and CDR2 YFSETQ. This CDR3 spans 15 amino acids. Trimming at V came to 4 bases and at J to 1 base, leaving 7 bases not matched to a gene. CDR3 DNA sequence: TGCGCCAGCAGCCCTACCGCTAGCGGGTCCTACGAGCAGTACTTC. Translating gives CASSPTASGSYEQYF.

The rearrangement uses TRBV10-3 and TRBJ2-7; the match to TRBD2 covers 13 bases. Germline-derived CDR1 and CDR2 are ENHRY and SYGVKD. CDR3 length: 15 amino acids. With 5 bases clipped from V and 4 bases from J, the junction kept 5 bases outside the gene matches. CDR3 DNA sequence: TGTGCCATCAGTCGGACTAGCGGGAGTTCGTACGAGCAGTACTTC. Its translation is CAISRTSGSSYEQYF.

This chain connects TRBV18 to TRBJ2-1; 10 bases match TRBD2. Per germline, CDR1 KGHSH and CDR2 LQKENI. The CDR3 totals 15 residues. V lost 2 bases to trimming and J lost 5 bases; unmatched junction nucleotides: 3. The CDR3 DNA reads as TGTGCCAGCTCACCATCAGGACTAGCGGACAATGAGCAGTTCTTC. Amino acid sequence: CASSPSGLADNEQFF.

Turning to this clone: The germline gene is not matched at one end of the junction; a read error may be the cause. This sequence joins TRBV11-3 and TRBJ2-1, with 12 nucleotides matching TRBD2. This CDR3 comprises 13 residues. Germline CDR1 SGHNT, CDR2 YENEEA. CDR3 loop: CASKTSGSDEQFF. The CDR3 DNA reads as TGTGCGAGCAAGACTAGCGGGAGTGATGAGCAGTTCTTC.

There are a few counts of this clone. This sequence joins TRBV5-5 and TRBJ2-5, with 7 positions matching TRBD2. The CDR3 extends over 15 amino acids. V shed 3 bases, J shed 5 bases, and the junction held 10 bases outside the gene matches. CDR1 and CDR2 (germline): SGHKS, YYEKEE (reference sequence). CDR3 DNA: TGTGCCAGCAGCTCCCGGGGAGGGTCAACGGAGACCCAGTACTTC. This gives the protein CASSSRGGSTETQYF.

The chain joins TRBV10-3 to TRBJ1-3, with a tentative D call TRBD1 (5 bases). The length of the CDR3 is 15 residues. The V end lost 8 bases, the J end lost 0 bases, and 14 bases lay between the germline ends. In germline, CDR1 is ENHRY, CDR2 SYGVKD. CDR3 loop: CAIERAGPSGNTIYF. DNA of the CDR3: TGTGCCATCGAACGCGCGGGACCCTCTGGAAACACCATATATTTT.

The rearrangement uses TRBV16 and TRBJ2-5; maybe TRBD1 (5 bases). Per the germline V gene, CDR1 is KGHSY and CDR2 is FQNENV. V was trimmed by 2 bases and J by 5 bases, leaving 9 bases between them. There are 13 residues in the CDR3. CDR3 coding DNA: TGTGCCAGCAGCCAAATAGGGGTCGAGACCCAGTACTTC. Its translation is CASSQIGVETQYF.

V gene TRBV6-2 or TRBV6-3 combines with J gene TRBJ2-1; 11 nucleotides match TRBD2. The germline gives CDR1 MNHEY, CDR2 SVGEGT. V lost 5 bases to trimming and J lost 4 bases; unmatched junction nucleotides: 7. This CDR3 is 16 amino acids long. The CDR3 region has the DNA TGTGCCAGCAGTGTAGCGGGAGGGCCGAAGTACAATGAGCAGTTCTTC. Protein product: CASSVAGGPKYNEQFF.

The gene calls are TRBV6-2 or TRBV6-3 and TRBJ2-3; tentative D call: TRBD2 (5 bases). CDR1 is MNHEY, CDR2 SVGEGT, per germline. The CDR3 length is 14 residues. V dropped 4 bases and J dropped 4 bases, with 12 bases sitting between them. CDR3 DNA sequence: TGTGCCAGCAGTTCCCTTCGGGGAGCAGATACGCAGTATTTT. Translating it yields CASSSLRGADTQYF.

This clone appeared a few times. V usage is TRBV11-2 and J usage is TRBJ2-3, with D possibly TRBD2 on 6 matching bases. Germline CDR1 and CDR2: SGHAT and FQNNGV. The CDR3 contains 15 residues. V lost 5 bases and J 2 bases, leaving 14 bases between the germline ends. The CDR3 reads CASSPGSWVTDTQYF. The CDR3 DNA reads TGTGCCAGCAGCCCCGGGAGTTGGGTCACAGATACGCAGTATTTT. Full variable domain (outside the CDR3, taken from reference TRBV11-2 and TRBJ2-3): EAGVAQSPRYKIIEKRQSVAFWCNPISGHATLYWYQQILGQGPKLLIQFQNNGVVDDSQLPKDRFSAERLKGVDSTLKIQPAKLEDSAVYLCASSPGSWVTDTQYFGPGTRLTVL.

This rearrangement joins TRBV19 to TRBJ2-1, with D perhaps matching TRBD2 (5 bases). Trimming took off 5 bases at V and 0 bases at J, with 14 bases between the two ends. The CDR3 totals 16 residues. CDR1 is LNHDA and CDR2 is SQIVND in the germline V gene (reference sequence). The CDR3: CASSLRPADSYNEQFF. The CDR3 DNA is TGTGCCAGTAGTCTACGACCAGCGGACTCCTACAATGAGCAGTTCTTC.

V usage is TRBV10-2 and J usage is TRBJ1-2; TRBD1 aligns across 7 bases. The germline V gene has CDR1 WSHSY and CDR2 SAAADI. V was clipped by 0 bases and J by 4 bases; unmatched bases: 8. The CDR3 totals 16 residues. The CDR3 sequence is CASSESVGGRGYGYTF. CDR3 sequence (DNA): TGCGCCAGCAGTGAGTCCGTAGGGGGCCGGGGCTATGGCTACACCTTC.

V is TRBV7-9 and J is TRBJ2-3; 7 bases fit TRBD2. This CDR3 is built from 15 residues. The J segment lost 4 bases and the V segment lost 1 base, leaving 5 bases of the junction unmatched. Germline V lookup: CDR1 SEHNR, CDR2 FQNEAQ (reference sequence). The DNA of the CDR3 is TGTGCCAGCAGCTTAGACGGCGGGAGACCAGATACGCAGTATTTT. Protein sequence: CASSLDGGRPDTQYF. The full variable domain, its missing parts supplied by reference TRBV7-9 and TRBJ2-3, is DTGVSQNPRHKITKRGQNVTFRCDPISEHNRLYWYRQTLGQGPEFLTYFQNEAQLEKSRLLSDRFSAERPKGSFSTLEIQRTEQGDSAMYLCASSLDGGRPDTQYFGPGTRLTVL.

The rearrangement joins TRBV5-6 to TRBJ2-7; tentative D call: TRBD2 (6 bases). V was clipped by 5 bases and J by 3 bases, with 18 bases between them. This CDR3 is built from 15 residues. Germline loops: CDR1 SGHDT, CDR2 YYEEEE. The chain's CDR3 is CASRLEGRDDYEQYF. The CDR3 DNA is TGTGCCAGCAGACTGGAGGGCAGGGATGACTACGAGCAGTACTTC.

The chain recombines TRBV19 with TRBJ1-1; D is uncertain. The germline V gene has CDR1 LNHDA and CDR2 SQIVND (reference sequence). CDR3 length: 16 amino acids. Trimming cost V 3 bases and J 7 bases, with 21 bases left between them. CDR3 residues: CASSISMLGKGGEAFF. CDR3 nucleotides: TGTGCCAGTAGTATTTCCATGTTAGGGAAGGGAGGTGAAGCTTTCTTT.

This clone was found a few times. The rearrangement joins TRBV27 to TRBJ2-1; D remains ambiguous. The CDR3 runs 15 residues. The V gene's germline CDR1 is MNHEY and CDR2 SMNVEV (reference sequence). Trimming stripped 3 bases from V and 0 bases from J, with 9 bases between. CDR3 coding DNA: TGTGCCAGCAGTTTGAGGATGAGCTCCTACAATGAGCAGTTCTTC. This gives the protein CASSLRMSSYNEQFF.

The chain couples TRBV5-6 to TRBJ1-3, with 8 positions matching TRBD1. The CDR3 totals 17 residues. V was clipped by 2 bases and J by 3 bases; unmatched bases: 10. CDR1 SGHDT and CDR2 YYEEEE come from the germline V gene. CDR3 sequence: CASSFAPTGEYGNTIYF. The DNA of the CDR3 is TGTGCCAGCAGCTTCGCCCCGACAGGGGAGTATGGAAACACCATATATTTT.

The V and J genes are TRBV14 and TRBJ1-3; 9 bases align to TRBD1. After removal of 4 bases from V and 2 bases from J, the junction contained 0 bases not matched to a gene. The CDR3 totals 14 residues. Germline values: CDR1 SGHDN, CDR2 FVKESK. The CDR3 sequence is CASSRTGAGNTIYF. CDR3 coding DNA: TGTGCCAGCAGCCGGACAGGGGCTGGAAACACCATATATTTT. Using reference TRBV14 and TRBJ1-3 for the parts outside the CDR3, the full variable domain is EAGVTQFPSHSVIEKGQTVTLRCDPISGHDNLYWYRRVMGKEIKFLLHFVKESKQDESGMPNNRFLAERTGGTYSTLKVQPAELEDSGVYFCASSRTGAGNTIYFGEGSWLTVV.

In the case of this clone: A read error is possible here, since a much larger clone lies one base away. This specimen includes other DNA sequences encoding the same CDR3. V and J are TRBV7-2 and TRBJ1-1; D not resolved. Germline CDR1 reads SGHTA; CDR2 reads FQGNSA. Trimming left V 2 bases short and J 4 bases short, with 8 bases between. The CDR3 runs 13 residues. The CDR3 spells CASSLTGGTEAFF. The CDR3 DNA reads as TGTGCCAGCAGCTTAACCGGAGGCACTGAAGCTTTCTTT. The full variable domain, with the rest looked up from reference TRBV7-2 and TRBJ1-1, is GAGVSQSPSNKVTEKGKDVELRCDPISGHTALYWYRQSLGQGLEFLIYFQGNSAPDKSGLPSDRFSAERTGGSVSTLTIQRTQQEDSAVYLCASSLTGGTEAFFGQGTRLTVV.

This clone was observed a handful of times. This rearrangement joins TRBV19 to TRBJ1-3, with D perhaps TRBD1 (5 bases). V was shortened by 9 bases and J by 0 bases, with 15 bases between the two germline ends. The CDR3 loop spans 15 amino acids. Per germline, CDR1 LNHDA and CDR2 SQIVND (reference sequence). The CDR3 sequence is CASAWGRTSGNTIYF. DNA of the CDR3: TGTGCCAGCGCCTGGGGCAGGACCTCTGGAAACACCATATATTTT.